This TCR beta chain was sequenced in a study of cytomegalovirus exposure and HLA in healthy donors. Study results and limitations: Confirmation in vitro established that three CMV-associated chains were specific for CMV antigens.

Data came from immunoSEQ multiplex PCR; TCRdb stores just in-frame clones and leaves some out. The sample lists a few hundred thousand clones, around 91% occurring once. Points on this clone: What it binds is unknown.

The CDR3 has 14 amino acids. V trimming: 4 bases; J trimming: 0 bases; junction bases outside the gene matches: 3. Germline V gene sequence: CDR1 SGHNT, CDR2 YENEEA. Sequenced input: PBMCs. This clonotype originated in a woman in her twenties or thirties in good health and CMV-seronegative. The rearrangement joins TRBV11-3 to TRBJ2-7; 7 bases agree with TRBD2. CDR3 nucleotides: TGTGCCAGCAGCTCACGGGACTACTCCTACGAGCAGTACTTC. This translates into CASSSRDYSYEQYF.